The 32 T cell receptor beta chains given below trace back to one sample, sequenced in a study of T cell repertoires in cytomegalovirus infection. TCRdb reanalysed the reads using MiXCR and keeps one entry per CDR3 protein. Among over 90,000 distinct CDR3 sequences listed, approximately 15% were seen once. Material: PBMCs. Source of these receptors: a human donor in good health (CMV status not recorded). Some clones in this sample may be carry-over from other donors' samples.

This rearrangement joins TRBV6-2 or TRBV6-3 to TRBJ1-5, with D possibly TRBD1 on 5 matching bases. The V gene's germline CDR1 is MNHEY and CDR2 SVGEGT. Trimming shortened V by 4 bases and J by 7 bases, and 20 bases separated the two germline ends. This CDR3 region has 16 residues. For the CDR3, the DNA is TGTGCCAGCAGTTGGGGTTATGGGCAGGGCCACCAGCCCCAGCATTTT. This sequence encodes CASSWGYGQGHQPQHF.

This clonotype has ten or more counts. V and J are TRBV5-1 and TRBJ1-1, with a weak D call TRBD1 (6 bases). Trimming stripped 0 bases from V and 4 bases from J, with 13 bases between. Germline V CDR1 and CDR2: SGHRS, YFSETQ. This CDR3 contains 15 residues. The CDR3 here is CASSLAIQGGTEAFF. CDR3 nucleotide sequence: TGCGCCAGCAGCTTGGCCATACAGGGCGGCACTGAAGCTTTCTTT.

Only a few counts were recorded for this clonotype. The J gene is TRBJ2-1, the V gene TRBV4-3; 7 bases are shared with TRBD2. This CDR3 region has 15 residues. The V segment lost 4 bases and the J segment 0 bases; nucleotides outside the gene matches: 3. Germline V lookup: CDR1 LGHNA, CDR2 YSLEER. The CDR3 protein is CASSRGGSSYNEQFF. The DNA of the CDR3 is TGCGCCAGCAGCCGGGGGGGGAGCTCCTACAATGAGCAGTTCTTC.

Concerning this clonotype: A junction end diverges from the germline sequence, so it may reflect a read error. The genes are TRBV5-5 and TRBJ2-3, with 7 bases identical to TRBD1. Germline assignment: CDR1 SGHKS and CDR2 YYEKEE (reference sequence). This CDR3 has 15 amino acids. Here the CDR3 reads CASSLRDSHTDTLYF. For the CDR3, the DNA is TGTGCCAGCAGCCTCCGGGACAGCCATACGGATACGCTGTATTTT.

This clonotype was detected only a few times. This CDR3 is CASSPREAFEQYF. The CDR3 DNA follows: TGTGCCAGTAGCCCCCGAGAGGCATTTGAGCAGTACTTC. The chain links TRBV19 to TRBJ2-7; unclear D gene. Germline V gives CDR1 LNHDA, CDR2 SQIVND (reference sequence). The CDR3 has 13 amino acids. Trimming took 6 bases from V and 7 from J, leaving 16 bases between them. The full variable domain, rest sourced from reference TRBV19 and TRBJ2-7, is DGGITQSPKYLFRKEGQNVTLSCEQNLNHDAMYWYRQDPGQGLRLIYYSQIVNDFQKGDIAEGYSVSREKKESFPLTVTSAQKNPTAFYLCASSPREAFEQYFGPGTRLTVT.

This clonotype was seen more than once but under ten times. The V call is TRBV3-1, the J call TRBJ1-1, with D perhaps TRBD1 (5 bases). With 3 bases removed from V and 3 bases from J, the gap between germline ends came to 17 bases. This CDR3 is 16 amino acids long. Germline V gene sequence: CDR1 LGHDT, CDR2 YNNKEL (reference sequence). DNA of the CDR3: TGTGCCAGCAGCCACGAGGGCGGAGGGGTTGACACTGAAGCTTTCTTT. Its protein is CASSHEGGGVDTEAFF.

The V and J genes are TRBV19 and TRBJ2-2, with 8 bases matching TRBD2. V shed 4 bases and J 0 bases; nucleotides not matched to a gene: 7. The CDR3 totals 17 residues. The germline gives CDR1 LNHDA, CDR2 SQIVND (reference sequence). CDR3 in DNA: TGTGCCAGTAGTACCTCCCTACTAGCGGCGAACACCGGGGAGCTGTTTTTT. This encodes CASSTSLLAANTGELFF.

This clonotype has more than one count but fewer than ten. This sequence joins TRBV6-2 or TRBV6-3 and TRBJ2-5, with D possibly TRBD2 on 6 matching bases. This CDR3 contains 13 residues. Germline V gene sequence: CDR1 MNHEY, CDR2 SVGEGT. The V end lost 6 bases, the J end lost 3 bases, and 11 bases lay between the germline ends. Written as DNA, the CDR3 is TGTGCCAGCAGCCTATGGAGGGAAGAGACCCAGTACTTC. This gives the protein CASSLWREETQYF.

In its sample, this clonotype was seen a few times. This rearrangement joins TRBV4-1 to TRBJ2-3, with 9 positions matching TRBD2. Per germline, CDR1 MGHRA and CDR2 YSYEKL. Trimming at V came to 7 bases and at J to 5 bases, leaving 10 bases not matched to a gene. This CDR3 is 15 amino acids long. Here the CDR3 DNA reads TGCGCCAGCACCCCGCGGGGGGGACTAGAAGATACGCAGTATTTT. Translating it yields CASTPRGGLEDTQYF.

Ten or more counts support this clonotype. This chain joins TRBV4-1 and TRBJ2-7, with 7 bases aligning to TRBD1. Germline loops: CDR1 MGHRA, CDR2 YSYEKL. This CDR3 comprises 15 residues. V was clipped by 6 bases and J by 0 bases; unmatched bases: 8. For the CDR3, the DNA is TGCGCCAGCAGAGCCAGCAGGACAGGCTCCTACGAGCAGTACTTC. Amino acid sequence: CASRASRTGSYEQYF.

In its sample, this clonotype was seen many times. This chain connects TRBV7-3 to TRBJ2-1; 7 bases match TRBD2. In germline, CDR1 is SGHTA, CDR2 FQGTGA. J was trimmed by 3 bases and V by 7 bases; bases with no gene match: 12. The CDR3 length is 16 residues. Written as DNA, the CDR3 is TGTGCCAGCACCCGAAGCGGGGAGGACTTCTACAATGAGCAGTTCTTC. The encoded protein is CASTRSGEDFYNEQFF.

V is TRBV12-3 or TRBV12-4 and J is TRBJ1-1, with D possibly being TRBD1 (5 bases). V shed 0 bases and J shed 4 bases, with 9 bases lying between them. There are 14 residues in the CDR3. The CDR3 sequence: CASSLAPDSTEAFF. Here the CDR3 DNA reads TGTGCCAGCAGTTTAGCGCCAGACAGCACTGAAGCTTTCTTT.

The V and J genes are TRBV28 and TRBJ1-2, with a weak D call TRBD1 (6 bases). Trimming cost V 6 bases and J 2 bases, with 16 bases left between them. CDR1 is MDHEN and CDR2 is SYDVKM in the germline V gene. The CDR3 is 15 amino acids. The CDR3 protein is CASSLGEGENYGYTF. The CDR3 coding sequence is TGTGCCAGCAGCCTAGGGGAGGGGGAGAACTATGGCTACACCTTC.

This clonotype was detected ten times or more. V gene TRBV7-2 combines with J gene TRBJ2-3; no definite D call. The CDR3 is 16 amino acids. V dropped 7 bases and J dropped 3 bases, with 20 bases sitting between them. Per germline, CDR1 SGHTA and CDR2 FQGNSA. Here the CDR3 DNA reads TGTGCCAGCACAGAAGAGGTTCGGAAGTTAACAGATACGCAGTATTTT. Protein: CASTEEVRKLTDTQYF.

This clonotype was recorded at least ten times. V is TRBV20-1 and J is TRBJ2-5; D perhaps matches TRBD1 (5 bases). The germline gives CDR1 DFQATT, CDR2 SNEGSKA (reference sequence). CDR3 length: 15 amino acids. The ends were cut back, 0 bases at V and 4 bases at J, with 15 bases in the middle. The CDR3 sequence is CSARDPWGRGETQYF. The CDR3 bases are TGCAGTGCTAGAGATCCTTGGGGTAGGGGAGAGACCCAGTACTTC.

This sequence joins TRBV10-3 and TRBJ1-1, with 12 bases fitting TRBD1. Trimming cost V 6 bases and J 1 base; bases outside gene matches: 9. There are 17 residues in the CDR3. Germline V gene sequence: CDR1 ENHRY, CDR2 SYGVKD. The CDR3, as DNA: TGTGCCATCAGGGTCGCCGGGACAGGGGGCGAGAACACTGAAGCTTTCTTT. This sequence encodes CAIRVAGTGGENTEAFF.

Ten or more counts support this clonotype. The chain joins TRBV7-2 to TRBJ1-1, with D hard to call. CDR1 is SGHTA, CDR2 FQGNSA, per germline. This CDR3 contains 13 residues. Deletions cut 4 bases from V and 11 bases from J, with 17 bases between. Here the CDR3 reads CASSSLIGGTAFF. In nucleotides, the CDR3 is TGTGCCAGCAGCTCCTTAATAGGCGGTACGGCTTTCTTT.

This clonotype was counted ten times or more. The V and J genes are TRBV11-2 and TRBJ2-7; tentatively, D is TRBD1 (5 bases). Germline CDR1 is SGHAT and CDR2 is FQNNGV. The V gene lost 5 bases and the J gene lost 2 bases, with 10 bases spanning the gap. The CDR3 runs 13 residues. In nucleotides, the CDR3 is TGTGCCAGCAGCCCCCAGGGCCCCTACGAGCAGTACTTC. Its protein product is CASSPQGPYEQYF.

This clonotype was seen a handful of times. V usage is TRBV11-2 and J usage is TRBJ1-3; no definite D call. V was clipped by 1 base and J by 7 bases, with 11 bases between them. CDR1 is SGHAT and CDR2 is FQNNGV in the germline V gene. The CDR3 has 14 amino acids. The CDR3 nucleotides are TGTGCCAGCAGCTTAGGGCACACGGGGAACACCATATATTTT. As protein: CASSLGHTGNTIYF. The variable domain in full, with the rest retrieved from reference TRBV11-2 and TRBJ1-3, is EAGVAQSPRYKIIEKRQSVAFWCNPISGHATLYWYQQILGQGPKLLIQFQNNGVVDDSQLPKDRFSAERLKGVDSTLKIQPAKLEDSAVYLCASSLGHTGNTIYFGEGSWLTVV.

This clonotype showed up many times. This chain joins TRBV7-2 and TRBJ2-5; 9 bases map to TRBD2. The CDR3 loop spans 15 amino acids. Trimming cost V 2 bases and J 1 base; bases outside gene matches: 2. From germline, CDR1 is SGHTA and CDR2 FQGNSA. The CDR3 region is CASSLPSGAQETQYF. The CDR3 nucleotides are TGTGCCAGCAGCTTACCTAGCGGGGCCCAAGAGACCCAGTACTTC.

Points on this clonotype: A single base separates this from a much larger clone, so it may be a read error. This chain uses TRBV7-2 with TRBJ1-3, with D unclear. The CDR3 sequence is 13 residues long. CDR1 is SGHTA and CDR2 is FQGNSA in the germline V gene. Deletions cut 6 bases from V and 2 bases from J, with 8 bases between. This CDR3 is CASRVRAGNTIYF. CDR3 bases: TGTGCCAGCAGGGTCAGAGCTGGAAACACCATATATTTT.

This clonotype has more than one count but fewer than ten. The CDR3 loop is CASGPGPDYEQYF. The CDR3 DNA reads as TGTGCCAGCGGACCGGGCCCAGACTACGAGCAGTACTTC. The chain links TRBV6-1 to TRBJ2-7; D unclear. V was clipped by 8 bases and J by 3 bases, with 14 bases between them. Germline lookup yields CDR1 MNHNS and CDR2 SASEGT. The CDR3 runs to 13 residues.

This clonotype was seen many times. The chain couples TRBV7-2 to TRBJ2-1; D gene unclear. CDR1 is SGHTA and CDR2 is FQGNSA in the germline V gene. V was pared by 4 bases and J by 2 bases, with 9 bases between. The CDR3 runs 14 residues. This CDR3 reads CASSSDRTYNEQFF. CDR3 DNA: TGTGCCAGCAGCTCAGATAGGACCTACAATGAGCAGTTCTTC. The whole variable domain, filled in from reference TRBV7-2 and TRBJ2-1, reads GAGVSQSPSNKVTEKGKDVELRCDPISGHTALYWYRQSLGQGLEFLIYFQGNSAPDKSGLPSDRFSAERTGGSVSTLTIQRTQQEDSAVYLCASSSDRTYNEQFFGPGTRLTVL.

This clonotype was recorded many times. The chain recombines TRBV12-3 or TRBV12-4 with TRBJ1-3; no clear D. The CDR3 sequence is 13 residues long. V dropped 7 bases and J dropped 3 bases, with 10 bases sitting between them. DNA of the CDR3: TGTGCCAGCACCGGACGGGATGGAAACACCATATATTTT. Translated, it gives CASTGRDGNTIYF.

The V call is TRBV4-1, the J call TRBJ1-5; possible D gene TRBD1, 5 bases. The V and J ends lost 4 bases and 7 bases respectively, with 17 bases between them. Germline assignment: CDR1 MGHRA and CDR2 YSYEKL. The CDR3 totals 15 residues. The CDR3 here is CASSLFPGGEQPQHF. DNA for the CDR3: TGCGCCAGCAGCCTATTTCCCGGGGGGGAGCAGCCCCAGCATTTT.

This clonotype has more than one count but fewer than ten. V is TRBV25-1 and J is TRBJ1-2, with D tentatively TRBD1 (5 bases). The CDR3 consists of 12 residues. Trimming removed 5 bases from V and 7 bases from J, with 11 bases in between. Germline V gene lookup returns CDR1 MGHDK and CDR2 SYGVNS. The CDR3 DNA reads as TGTGCCAGCAGTCCCACAGGAGGTGGCTACACCTTC. Protein sequence: CASSPTGGGYTF.

This clonotype showed up just a few times. V usage is TRBV20-1 and J usage is TRBJ2-7; TRBD1 aligns across 7 bases. V trimming: 1 base; J trimming: 2 bases; junction bases outside the gene matches: 2. Looked up from germline, CDR1 is DFQATT and CDR2 is SNEGSKA (reference sequence). The CDR3 extends over 13 amino acids. CDR3 protein: CSARVGQPYEQYF. The CDR3 DNA is TGCAGTGCTAGAGTGGGACAGCCCTACGAGCAGTACTTC.

There are many counts of this clonotype. Written as DNA, the CDR3 is TGTGCCAGCAGTCAACGGAATGAGCAGTTCTTC. Amino acid sequence: CASSQRNEQFF. The chain recombines TRBV12-3 or TRBV12-4 with TRBJ2-1; D gene ambiguous. The CDR3 consists of 11 residues. V was cut by 5 bases and J by 7 bases, with 6 bases left in between.

This chain joins TRBV19 and TRBJ2-3; possibly TRBD2 for D (5 bases). CDR1 and CDR2 (germline): LNHDA, SQIVND (reference sequence). This CDR3 contains 15 residues. V shed 3 bases and J shed 6 bases, with 16 bases lying between them. As DNA, the CDR3 is TGTGCCAGTAGTATGAGGGCGAGTGGTGAGGATACGCAGTATTTT. Its translation is CASSMRASGEDTQYF.

The sample holds a few counts of this clonotype. This chain connects TRBV7-8 to TRBJ1-5; 7 bases agree with TRBD1. The CDR3 loop spans 15 amino acids. CDR1 is SGHVS, CDR2 FQNEAQ, per germline. J gave up 6 bases and V 2 bases, and 7 bases lay outside the gene matches. CDR3 coding DNA: TGTGCCAGCAGCTTAACAGGGGCCCCTGCTCAGCCCCAGCATTTT. This gives the protein CASSLTGAPAQPQHF.

There are many counts of this clonotype. The V gene is TRBV12-3 or TRBV12-4, the J gene TRBJ1-5; tentatively, D is TRBD1 (6 bases). This CDR3 has 12 amino acids. The germline V and J ends were trimmed by 6 bases and 6 bases, with 9 bases remaining between them. In nucleotides, the CDR3 is TGTGCCAGCAGCCAGGGGACTCAGCCCCAGCATTTT. This gives the protein CASSQGTQPQHF.

V gene TRBV6-6 combines with J gene TRBJ1-1, with D unresolved. CDR1 MNHNY and CDR2 SVGAGI come from the germline V gene (reference sequence). Trimming removed 8 bases at V and 1 base at J, with 11 bases between. CDR3 length equals 13 residues. CDR3 amino acids: CASAQSENTEAFF. The CDR3 bases are TGTGCCAGCGCCCAATCAGAGAACACTGAAGCTTTCTTT.